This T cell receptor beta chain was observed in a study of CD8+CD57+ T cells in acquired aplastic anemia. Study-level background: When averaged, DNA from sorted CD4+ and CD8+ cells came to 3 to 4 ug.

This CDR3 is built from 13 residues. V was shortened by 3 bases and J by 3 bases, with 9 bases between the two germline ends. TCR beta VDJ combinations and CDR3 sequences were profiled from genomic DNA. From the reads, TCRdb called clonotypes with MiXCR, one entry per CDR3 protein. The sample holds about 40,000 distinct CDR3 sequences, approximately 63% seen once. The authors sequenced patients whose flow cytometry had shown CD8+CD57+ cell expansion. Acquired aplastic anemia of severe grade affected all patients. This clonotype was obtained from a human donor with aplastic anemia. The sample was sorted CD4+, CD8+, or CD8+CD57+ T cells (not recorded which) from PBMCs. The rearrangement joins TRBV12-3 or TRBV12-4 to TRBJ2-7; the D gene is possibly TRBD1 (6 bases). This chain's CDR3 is CASSLDSLYEQYF. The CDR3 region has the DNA TGTGCCAGCAGTTTGGACAGCCTCTACGAGCAGTACTTC.